The clone carrying this T cell receptor beta chain was detected many times. Its cognate antigen is unknown. TCRdb fed the RACE reads into MiXCR, producing one record per CDR3 protein. The sample lists 300,000 to 450,000 distinct CDR3 sequences; roughly 5% were seen once. The CDR3 contains 14 residues. V lost 0 bases to trimming and J lost 5 bases; unmatched junction nucleotides: 5. CDR1 is SGHRS, CDR2 YFSETQ, per germline. Time point meaning: pre-sensitization, week 0. Stated treatment: therapeutic diphenylcyclopropenone sensitization with weekly scalp DPC. Total RNA was isolated from unfractionated whole blood. The entry originates in a study of human T cells and chemical hapten exposure. Study-level points and caveats: Expanded TCRs created a significantly greater count of big CDR3 similarity clusters than controls did. Once DPC sensitization occurred, TCRs above 1 in 1000 frequency showed no change. PT1 expanded TCR numbers tracked positively with patch test score.

Sample: whole blood, taken in connection with sensitization to the hapten diphenylcyclopropenone (DPC). This sequence originates from a woman aged 45 to 65 with alopecia areata. Some clones in this sample may be carry-over from other donors' samples. The rearrangement links TRBV5-1 to TRBJ2-7, with 7 nucleotides matching TRBD2. The CDR3 loop reads CASSLGGRGNEQYF. The CDR3 DNA is TGCGCCAGCAGCTTGGGTGGGAGGGGCAACGAGCAGTACTTC.